The 11 T cell receptor beta chains below all came from one sample that was sequenced in a study of shared clonotypes between healthy human individuals. Clones were sequenced by immunoSEQ multiplex PCR, and TCRdb holds only the in-frame ones, with some missing. The sample lists hundreds of thousands of clones, approximately 92% occurring once. Cells designated naive CD8 were CD45RO-negative and were positively selected for CCR7, with terminally differentiated effector memory CD45RA+ cells excluded. The sample consisted of naive CD8+ T cells sorted from blood. These receptors all stem from a man under 40 in good health.

Note on this clone: At the DNA level, this CDR3 is encoded by other sequences in the same sample as well. This chain uses TRBV7-9 with TRBJ2-7, with no clear D. The CDR3 has 13 amino acids. The V gene's germline CDR1 is SEHNR and CDR2 FQNEAQ (reference sequence). Trimming left V 3 bases short and J 0 bases short, with 6 bases between. CDR3 in amino acids: CASSFGDSYEQYF. The CDR3, as DNA: TGTGCCAGCAGCTTCGGTGACTCCTACGAGCAGTACTTC.

The rearrangement uses TRBV19 and TRBJ2-7; 9 bases map to TRBD1. V lost 4 bases, J lost 2 bases, and 3 bases stayed unmatched. CDR3 length: 14 residues. Per germline, CDR1 LNHDA and CDR2 SQIVND (reference sequence). The CDR3 sequence: CASSKGTGTYEQYF. The CDR3 nucleotides read TGTGCCAGTAGTAAAGGGACAGGGACCTACGAGCAGTACTTC.

Many counts were recorded for this clone. J is TRBJ1-2 and V is TRBV6-6; the match to TRBD1 covers 8 bases. Trimming cost V 2 bases and J 3 bases; bases outside gene matches: 8. The CDR3 contains 16 residues. Germline V gene data show CDR1 as MNHNY and CDR2 as SVGAGI (reference sequence). CDR3 bases: TGTGCCAGCAGTTACCCATTTGTACAGGGGGACTATGGCTACACCTTC. It specifies CASSYPFVQGDYGYTF.

The rearrangement uses TRBV28 and TRBJ2-6, with D unclear. The CDR3 length is 16 residues. With 5 bases removed from V and 0 bases from J, the gap between germline ends came to 11 bases. Germline values: CDR1 MDHEN, CDR2 SYDVKM. CDR3 residues: CASSLPRSSGANVLTF. CDR3 in DNA: TGTGCCAGCAGTCTCCCCCGGAGCTCTGGGGCCAACGTCCTGACTTTC.

The CDR3 nucleotides read TGCGCCAGCAGCCAAGGTTGGGGCGGCGGCTACGAGCAGTACTTC. Translated, it gives CASSQGWGGGYEQYF. V and J are TRBV4-1 and TRBJ2-7; the D gene is possibly TRBD1 (5 bases). The CDR3 covers 15 residues. V lost 1 base to trimming and J lost 3 bases, with 13 bases between them. The germline V gene has CDR1 MGHRA and CDR2 YSYEKL.

The chain is built from TRBV5-1 and TRBJ2-7; D might be TRBD1 (6 bases). The CDR3 consists of 15 residues. The ends were cut back, 0 bases at V and 2 bases at J, with 12 bases in the middle. CDR1 SGHRS and CDR2 YFSETQ come from the germline V gene. The CDR3 coding sequence is TGCGCCAGCAGCTTGGTGGGGGCTCCTACCTACGAGCAGTACTTC. It specifies CASSLVGAPTYEQYF.

The chain has TRBV4-1 and TRBJ2-3, with D unclear. The germline V gene has CDR1 MGHRA and CDR2 YSYEKL. Trimming took 0 bases from V and 2 from J, leaving 9 bases between them. This CDR3 has 15 residues. The CDR3 spells CASSQEPGYTDTQYF. In nucleotides, the CDR3 is TGCGCCAGCAGCCAAGAGCCAGGCTACACAGATACGCAGTATTTT.

This clone was picked up one time. This rearrangement joins TRBV7-9 to TRBJ2-3, with a weak D call TRBD2 (6 bases). Germline assignment: CDR1 SEHNR and CDR2 FQNEAQ (reference sequence). V lost 3 bases and J lost 2, with 15 bases in between. This CDR3 is built from 16 residues. The CDR3 DNA reads TGTGCCAGCAGCTTGTTTGGGGACTTCGACACAGATACGCAGTATTTT. Translation gives CASSLFGDFDTDTQYF.

The chain combines TRBV28 with TRBJ2-7; TRBD2 matches at 7 bases. CDR1 MDHEN and CDR2 SYDVKM come from the germline V gene. The CDR3 has 14 residues. V was clipped by 5 bases and J by 5 bases; unmatched bases: 9. CDR3 amino acids: CASSIMREYDEQYF. The CDR3 region has the DNA TGTGCCAGCAGTATTATGCGGGAGTACGACGAGCAGTACTTC. The variable domain in full, with the rest retrieved from reference TRBV28 and TRBJ2-7, is DVKVTQSSRYLVKRTGEKVFLECVQDMDHENMFWYRQDPGLGLRLIYFSYDVKMKEKGDIPEGYSVSREKKERFSLILESASTNQTSMYLCASSIMREYDEQYFGPGTRLTVT.

With respect to this clone: This specimen includes other DNA sequences encoding the same CDR3. The chain links TRBV27 to TRBJ2-2; D uncertain. CDR3 length: 14 amino acids. Germline CDR1 and CDR2: MNHEY and SMNVEV (reference sequence). With 3 bases removed from V and 0 bases from J, the gap between germline ends came to 5 bases. The CDR3 bases are TGTGCCAGCAGTTTCCCCTCGAACACCGGGGAGCTGTTTTTT. This encodes CASSFPSNTGELFF.

This chain connects TRBV27 to TRBJ2-7, with D possibly being TRBD1 or TRBD2 (6 bases each). V was clipped by 3 bases and J by 2 bases, with 14 bases between them. The CDR3 is made up of 15 amino acids. Per the germline V gene, CDR1 is MNHEY and CDR2 is SMNVEV (reference sequence). The CDR3 coding sequence is TGTGCCAGCAGTTTTTCTGGGGGGCCCCCCTACGAGCAGTACTTC. This gives the protein CASSFSGGPPYEQYF.